These 21 T cell receptor beta chains were all obtained from the same sample, sequenced in a study of human T cells and chemical hapten exposure. TCRdb processed the RACE reads anew with MiXCR; each CDR3 protein has one entry. The sample includes 84,000 or so distinct CDR3 sequences, about 9% of them seen just once. Time point in this sample: pre-sensitization, week 0. Noted treatment: therapeutic diphenylcyclopropenone sensitization with weekly scalp DPC. The input for sequencing was whole blood, taken in connection with sensitization to the hapten diphenylcyclopropenone (DPC). The origin of the receptors is a man aged 40-55 years with alopecia areata. Some clones in this sample may be carry-over from other donors' samples.

This clonotype turned up a few times. The chain links TRBV4-2 to TRBJ2-6; tentatively, D is TRBD1 or TRBD2 (5 bases each). V lost 2 bases to trimming and J lost 0 bases, with 11 bases between them. This CDR3 is built from 17 residues. CDR1 is LGHNA and CDR2 is YNFKEQ in the germline V gene. The CDR3 DNA is TGTGCCAGCAGCCAACGCTTCGGGGCCTCTGGGGCCAACGTCCTGACTTTC. Protein sequence: CASSQRFGASGANVLTF.

This clonotype was recorded at least ten times. V and J are TRBV29-1 and TRBJ2-7, with 7 bases lining up with TRBD2. Germline V gene data show CDR1 as SQVTM and CDR2 as ANQGSEA. The trim removed 6 bases at V and 0 bases at J, leaving 2 bases unmatched. The CDR3 totals 12 residues. The CDR3 here is CSVGGSSYEQYF. The CDR3 DNA reads TGCAGCGTGGGCGGGAGCTCCTACGAGCAGTACTTC.

The CDR3 here is CSAREVRRAGLETQYF. The CDR3 DNA reads TGCAGTGCTAGAGAAGTGAGGCGAGCGGGCCTAGAGACCCAGTACTTC. The chain uses TRBV20-1 and TRBJ2-5; possible D gene TRBD2, 6 bases. The ends were cut back, 0 bases at V and 4 bases at J, with 18 bases in the middle. The V gene's germline CDR1 is DFQATT and CDR2 SNEGSKA (reference sequence). The length of the CDR3 is 16 residues.

This clonotype was found many times. An end of the junction does not agree with germline; a read error may underlie this. This chain uses TRBV29-1 with TRBJ2-5; D gene unclear. Germline V gene lookup returns CDR1 SQVTM and CDR2 ANQGSEA. This CDR3 region has 12 residues. The DNA of the CDR3 is TGCAGCGTTGGGCTCTACCAAGAGACCAAGTACTTC. Protein: CSVGLYQETKYF.

This clonotype was observed many times. This chain links TRBV21-1 with TRBJ1-5; no check of the table's D call, TRBD1, against the DNA was made. TRBV21-1 is listed as a pseudogene. CDR3 length equals 18 residues. The CDR3 loop is CASSKVMDRGVGNQPQHF. The CDR3 DNA reads as TGTGCCAGCAGCAAAGTTATGGACAGGGGTGTTGGCAATCAGCCCCAGCATTTT.

V usage is TRBV6-2 or TRBV6-3 and J usage is TRBJ2-1; 7 positions agree with TRBD2. The CDR3 contains 13 residues. From germline, CDR1 is MNHEY and CDR2 SVGEGT. J gave up 9 bases and V 5 bases, and 7 bases lay outside the gene matches. This CDR3 is CASSGGRTVEQFF. The CDR3 DNA is TGTGCCAGCAGTGGCGGGAGAACGGTTGAGCAGTTCTTC.

This clonotype was picked up a small number of times. The chain links TRBV6-5 to TRBJ2-5; 8 bases are a match to TRBD2. V lost 6 bases, J lost 7 bases, and 10 bases stayed unmatched. The CDR3 contains 14 residues. The germline V gene has CDR1 MNHEY and CDR2 SVGAGI. CDR3 in DNA: TGTGCCAGCAGAACGGGGGGGGCTGGGGGGACCCAGTACTTC. Amino acid sequence: CASRTGGAGGTQYF.

The rearrangement uses TRBV24-1 and TRBJ1-5, with 7 bases matching TRBD1. In germline, CDR1 is KGHDR, CDR2 SFDVKD. The CDR3 contains 13 residues. Trimming removed 4 bases from V and 6 bases from J; junction bases left unmatched: 2. CDR3 in DNA: TGTGCCACCAGTGACCACAGGGGTCAGCCCCAGCATTTT. Its protein is CATSDHRGQPQHF.

This clonotype was counted at least ten times. V is TRBV29-1 and J is TRBJ2-4; D might be TRBD1 (5 bases). V dropped 2 bases and J dropped 7 bases, with 12 bases sitting between them. This CDR3 has 13 amino acids. CDR1 and CDR2 from the germline V gene are SQVTM and ANQGSEA. The CDR3 region is CSVENLAGNIQYF. The CDR3 DNA reads as TGCAGCGTTGAAAACTTAGCAGGGAACATTCAGTACTTC.

This clonotype was found a few times. J is TRBJ2-2 and V is TRBV3-1; 9 bases agree with TRBD2. V was clipped by 1 base and J by 1 base; unmatched bases: 10. The CDR3 consists of 19 residues. CDR1 is LGHDT, CDR2 YNNKEL, per germline (reference sequence). CDR3 in amino acids: CASSQAGGLAGKNTGELFF. CDR3 sequence (DNA): TGTGCCAGCAGCCAAGCGGGGGGCCTAGCGGGGAAGAACACCGGGGAGCTGTTTTTT.

This clonotype was recorded many times. The J gene is TRBJ2-5, the V gene TRBV6-5, with D possibly matching TRBD1 (6 bases). Germline loops: CDR1 MNHEY, CDR2 SVGAGI. The CDR3 totals 15 residues. V was cut by 10 bases and J by 1 base, with 19 bases left in between. CDR3 coding DNA: TGTGCCACCGCCCCGATGACAGGATCCCAAGAGACCCAGTACTTC. Protein sequence: CATAPMTGSQETQYF.

In this sample, this clonotype turned up a few times. The J gene is TRBJ2-7, the V gene TRBV2, with D unresolved. Germline assignment: CDR1 SNHLY and CDR2 FYNNEI. Trimming shortened V by 5 bases and J by 1 base, and 6 bases separated the two germline ends. The length of the CDR3 is 12 residues. The CDR3 loop is CASSLRSYEQYV. The DNA for the CDR3 is TGTGCCAGCAGTCTGAGATCCTACGAGCAGTACGTC.

The rearrangement uses TRBV29-1 and TRBJ2-3; D gene uncertain. The V end lost 8 bases, the J end lost 0 bases, and 18 bases lay between the germline ends. The CDR3 has 15 amino acids. Germline V gene sequence: CDR1 SQVTM, CDR2 ANQGSEA. Here the CDR3 reads CSSTASAHSTDTQYF. For the CDR3, the DNA is TGCAGCTCCACAGCGTCCGCGCACAGCACAGATACGCAGTATTTT.

This clonotype was detected ten times or more. This sequence joins TRBV29-1 and TRBJ2-1; D possibly matches TRBD1 or TRBD2 (6 bases each). CDR1 is SQVTM, CDR2 ANQGSEA, per germline. V lost 5 bases to trimming and J lost 2 bases, with 37 bases between them. This CDR3 contains 22 residues. The chain's CDR3 is CSVPRPGTQKTRRGSAYNEQFF. CDR3 nucleotides: TGCAGCGTTCCTCGCCCGGGGACTCAGAAAACCCGAAGGGGGTCAGCCTACAATGAGCAGTTCTTC.

In this sample, this clonotype turned up many times. The V gene is TRBV20-1, the J gene TRBJ1-2; 8 bases match TRBD1. The V gene's germline CDR1 is DFQATT and CDR2 SNEGSKA (reference sequence). This CDR3 region has 12 residues. V gave up 6 bases and J gave up 5 bases; unmatched junction bases: 5. CDR3 in amino acids: CSATGTGYGYTF. CDR3 coding DNA: TGCAGTGCCACCGGGACAGGATATGGCTACACCTTC.

This clonotype came up many times. J is TRBJ1-5 and V is TRBV23-1, with D unresolved. TRBV23-1 is identified as an open reading frame with a role that is uncertain. Trimming left V 0 bases short and J 4 bases short, with 10 bases between. The CDR3 totals 15 residues. CDR3 protein: CASSQSCRTNQPQHF. The CDR3 DNA reads as TGCGCCAGCAGTCAATCGTGCAGGACGAATCAGCCCCAGCATTTT.

The gene calls are TRBV6-6 and TRBJ1-2; TRBD1 aligns across 10 bases. The CDR3 runs to 15 residues. Germline V CDR1 and CDR2: MNHNY, SVGAGI (reference sequence). After removal of 6 bases from V and 8 bases from J, the junction contained 12 bases not matched to a gene. The CDR3, as DNA: TGTGCCAGCAGCCGCGCCGGGACAGGGGTAGAAGGCTACACCTTC. Amino acids: CASSRAGTGVEGYTF.

This clonotype has ten or more counts. The chain joins TRBV4-3 to TRBJ2-2; 9 bases map to TRBD1. The CDR3 is 15 amino acids. The junction had 6 bases not matched to a gene; V was cut back by 3 bases and J by 7 bases. Germline CDR1 and CDR2: LGHNA and YSLEER. Here the CDR3 reads CASSQLQGAIGELFF. DNA for the CDR3: TGCGCCAGCAGCCAGCTACAGGGGGCTATCGGGGAGCTGTTTTTT.

This clonotype was recorded at least ten times. The chain employs TRBV12-3 or TRBV12-4 and TRBJ1-2; D might be TRBD1 (5 bases). Trimming stripped 1 base from V and 6 bases from J, with 15 bases between. The CDR3 loop spans 15 amino acids. The CDR3 DNA reads as TGTGCCAGCAGTTTAGGAGCAGGGTTTATGGATGGCTACACCTTC. It translates to CASSLGAGFMDGYTF.

This clonotype has only a few counts. The V gene is TRBV5-1, the J gene TRBJ2-1; D is undetermined. Germline V gene sequence: CDR1 SGHRS, CDR2 YFSETQ. The CDR3 sequence is 12 residues long. V was cut by 0 bases and J by 6 bases, with 4 bases left in between. The CDR3 DNA reads as TGCGCCAGCAGCTTGGTGACCAATGAGCAGTTCTTC. It specifies CASSLVTNEQFF. The variable domain in full, completed from reference TRBV5-1 and TRBJ2-1, reads KAGVTQTPRYLIKTRGQQVTLSCSPISGHRSVSWYQQTPGQGLQFLFEYFSETQRNKGNFPGRFSGRQFSNSRSEMNVSTLELGDSALYLCASSLVTNEQFFGPGTRLTVL.

This clonotype was picked up many times. This CDR3 is CSVGELTDTQYF. The CDR3 coding sequence is TGCAGCGTTGGCGAGCTCACAGATACGCAGTATTTT. The V gene is TRBV29-1, the J gene TRBJ2-3; the D is unclear. V shed 4 bases and J shed 2 bases, with 7 bases lying between them. CDR3 length: 12 amino acids. Looked up from germline, CDR1 is SQVTM and CDR2 is ANQGSEA.